This T cell receptor beta chain was obtained from a study of Ad26.COV2.S vaccination and SARS-CoV-2 variants. Turning to the study itself: Ad26.COV2.S, an intramuscular injection, was given once or twice 56 days apart.

The sample's treatment: over 15 received Ad26.COV2.S at low or high dose, single or two shots; a few received placebo; per-sample allocation not given. Samples came from day 63 after the first vaccine or placebo injection. A Boston adult aged 18-55 years was the donor. Vaccine was an Ad26 vector expressing Wuhan-strain SARS-CoV-2 spike. Produced via immunoSEQ multiplex PCR; TCRdb's table is partial and in-frame only. The repertoire holds roughly 680,000 clones, around 90% seen once, with 1.5% in the top ten. Study conclusions and caveats: The breadth of spike-specific CD8+ and CD4+ T cell responses after vaccination was reportedly substantial.

Regarding this clone: What it binds is unknown.

The CDR3 sequence is 12 residues long. V shed 6 bases and J shed 7 bases, with 9 bases lying between them. Germline CDR1 reads ENHRY; CDR2 reads SYGVKD. The V call is TRBV10-3, the J call TRBJ2-2; D ambiguous. This specimen consisted of peripheral blood, obtained in a trial of Ad26.COV2.S vaccine versus placebo. The source of this sequence is a person aged 18-60 years who received the Ad26.COV2.S COVID-19 vaccine or a placebo. CDR3 sequence reads: CAISHGVGELFF. The DNA of the CDR3 is TGTGCCATCAGCCACGGTGTCGGGGAGCTGTTTTTT.